This T cell receptor beta chain was recovered during a study of CD8+ T cells in alopecia areata. The study, taken as a whole, reports: For lesional scalp, especially alopecia totalis/universalis, clonality was higher than in normal scalp.

Reverse transcription of extracted RNA yielded cDNA, which provided the sequencing template. Here immunoSEQ multiplex PCR was the method, and the copy in TCRdb shows in-frame clones only, minus some. The sample holds over 80,000 clones, about 40% seen once. The treatment here: oral pan-JAK inhibitor, 5-10 mg twice daily. Lesional scalp punch biopsies and peripheral blood came from alopecia areata patients. The CDR3 is 17 amino acids. The V end was cut by 4 bases, the J end by 1 base, with 17 bases between. In germline, CDR1 is LNHDA, CDR2 SQIVND (reference sequence). This clone was counted a few times. The antigen is unknown.

The chain carries TRBV19 and TRBJ2-4; D not resolved. This clonotype originated in a human donor with alopecia areata. The sequences come from CD8+ T cells sorted from blood, collected at week 24, from a patient treated with tofacitinib. The CDR3 protein is CASSKPPYPMAKNIQYF. The DNA of the CDR3 is TGTGCCAGTAGTAAGCCCCCATACCCTATGGCCAAAAACATTCAGTACTTC.